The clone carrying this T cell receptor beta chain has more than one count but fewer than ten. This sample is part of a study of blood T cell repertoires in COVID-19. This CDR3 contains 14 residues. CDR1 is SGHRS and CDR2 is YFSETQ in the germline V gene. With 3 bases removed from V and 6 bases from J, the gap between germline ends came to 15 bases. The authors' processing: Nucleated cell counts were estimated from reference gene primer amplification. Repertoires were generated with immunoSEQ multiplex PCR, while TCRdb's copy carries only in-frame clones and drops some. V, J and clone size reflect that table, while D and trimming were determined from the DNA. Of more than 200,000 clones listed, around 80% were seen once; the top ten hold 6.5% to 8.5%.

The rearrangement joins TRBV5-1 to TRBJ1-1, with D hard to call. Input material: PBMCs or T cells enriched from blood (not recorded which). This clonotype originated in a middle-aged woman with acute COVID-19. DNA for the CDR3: TGCGCCAGCAGCTCCTCAAACACCGAACCTGAAGCTTTCTTT. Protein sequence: CASSSSNTEPEAFF.